The 8 T cell receptor beta chains given below trace back to one sample, sequenced in a study of beta chain features in type 1 diabetes. The isolated RNA, all of it, was reverse transcribed, so expressed TCRB transcripts were what got sequenced. The method was immunoSEQ multiplex PCR; TCRdb's version includes in-frame clones alone and lacks a portion of them. This sample has over 700,000 clones, with roughly 16% found just once. The sample comprised naive CD4+ T cells from blood. The receptors stem from a woman aged 18-35 years in good health.

V usage is TRBV2 and J usage is TRBJ2-2, with D unclear. The germline V gene has CDR1 SNHLY and CDR2 FYNNEI. This CDR3 spans 14 amino acids. The V end lost 9 bases, the J end lost 7 bases, and 18 bases lay between the germline ends. CDR3: CASSTYKGLGELFF. The CDR3 DNA is TGTGCCAGTTCTACCTACAAGGGTCTCGGGGAGCTGTTTTTT.

This clone has more than one count but fewer than ten. The chain employs TRBV5-4 and TRBJ2-2; the D gene is possibly TRBD2 (7 bases). The CDR3 spans 18 residues. V lost 7 bases and J lost 0, with 22 bases in between. Germline V lookup: CDR1 SGHNT, CDR2 YYREEE (reference sequence). CDR3 protein: CASFIRGGGDPNTGELFF. In DNA, the CDR3 is TGTGCCAGCTTCATACGCGGAGGGGGGGACCCGAACACCGGGGAGCTGTTTTTT.

J is TRBJ1-2 and V is TRBV7-9; 8 positions match TRBD1. Per germline, CDR1 SEHNR and CDR2 FQNEAQ (reference sequence). This CDR3 has 15 amino acids. With 4 bases clipped from V and 2 bases from J, the junction kept 6 bases outside the gene matches. CDR3 nucleotide sequence: TGTGCCAGCAGCTCCCGGGACAGGCCCAACTATGGCTACACCTTC. The encoded protein is CASSSRDRPNYGYTF.

The chain recombines TRBV7-9 with TRBJ2-1; 7 nucleotides align to TRBD2. This CDR3 comprises 14 residues. The V gene's germline CDR1 is SEHNR and CDR2 FQNEAQ (reference sequence). J was trimmed by 3 bases and V by 4 bases; bases with no gene match: 3. The CDR3 spells CASSWGDYYNEQFF. CDR3 DNA: TGTGCCAGCAGCTGGGGGGACTACTACAATGAGCAGTTCTTC.

This clone was seen only once. The chain joins TRBV7-2 to TRBJ2-5, with TRBD2 as a possible D gene (7 bases). TRBJ2-7 matches the DNA end more closely, so the J call is doubtful. This CDR3 is 15 amino acids long. Germline CDR1 is SGHTA and CDR2 is FQGNSA. This chain's CDR3 is CASSLQGLAAYEQYF. CDR3 nucleotide sequence: TGTGCCAGCAGCTTACAGGGGCTAGCGGCGTACGAGCAGTACTTC.

The chain has TRBV7-9 and TRBJ1-2; 10 bases fit TRBD1. The length of the CDR3 is 15 residues. Germline V lookup: CDR1 SEHNR, CDR2 FQNEAQ (reference sequence). J gave up 5 bases and V 0 bases, and 3 bases lay outside the gene matches. The CDR3 loop is CASSLADRGLYGYTF. CDR3 nucleotide sequence: TGTGCCAGCAGCTTAGCGGACAGGGGGTTATATGGCTACACCTTC.

This clone was seen a few times. The sample contains more than one DNA sequence encoding this CDR3. This chain connects TRBV7-9 to TRBJ2-5; D unclear. The CDR3 loop spans 12 amino acids. The germline V and J ends were trimmed by 1 base and 5 bases, with 5 bases remaining between them. From germline, CDR1 is SEHNR and CDR2 FQNEAQ (reference sequence). CDR3 coding DNA: TGTGCCAGCAGCTTAGGTTTGGAGACCCAGTACTTC. It encodes CASSLGLETQYF.

This clone occurred a few times. This sample includes further DNA sequences coding for the same CDR3. The V call is TRBV7-2, the J call TRBJ1-2; no definite D call. V lost 3 bases and J lost 4, with 12 bases in between. CDR3 length equals 14 residues. Germline values: CDR1 SGHTA, CDR2 FQGNSA. In DNA, the CDR3 is TGTGCCAGCAGCTTGGAACGGAGGGCCTATGGCTACACCTTC. Protein product: CASSLERRAYGYTF.